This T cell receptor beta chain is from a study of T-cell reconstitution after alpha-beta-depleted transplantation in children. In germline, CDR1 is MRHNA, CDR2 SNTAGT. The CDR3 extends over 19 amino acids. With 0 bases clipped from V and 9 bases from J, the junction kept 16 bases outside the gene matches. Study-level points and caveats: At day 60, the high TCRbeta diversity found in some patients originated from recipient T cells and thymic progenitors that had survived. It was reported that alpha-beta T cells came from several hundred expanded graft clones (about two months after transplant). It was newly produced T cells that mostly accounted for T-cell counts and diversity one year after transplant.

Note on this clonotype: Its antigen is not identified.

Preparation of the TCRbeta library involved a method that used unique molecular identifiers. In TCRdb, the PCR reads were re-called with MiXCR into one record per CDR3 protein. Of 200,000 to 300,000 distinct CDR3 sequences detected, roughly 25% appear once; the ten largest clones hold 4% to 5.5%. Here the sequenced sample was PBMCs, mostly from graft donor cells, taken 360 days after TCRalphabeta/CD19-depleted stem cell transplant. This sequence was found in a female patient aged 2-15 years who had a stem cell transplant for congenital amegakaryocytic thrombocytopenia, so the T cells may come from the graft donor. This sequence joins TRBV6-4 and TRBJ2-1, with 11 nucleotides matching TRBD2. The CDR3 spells CASSDSGLAGGQNLGEQFF. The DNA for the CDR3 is TGTGCCAGCAGTGACTCGGGGCTAGCGGGAGGTCAAAATTTGGGTGAGCAGTTCTTC.